This is a list of T cell receptor beta chains from one sample in a study of T cells after yellow fever vaccination. TCRdb fed the 5' RACE reads into MiXCR, producing one record per CDR3 protein. This sample has about 120,000 distinct CDR3 sequences, with approximately 16% found just once. The source was CD8+ T cells sorted from PBMCs, collected 5 days after the yellow fever booster vaccination. These receptors all come from a man aged 18-30 years who received the YFV17D yellow fever vaccine. The CDR3 runs from the conserved cysteine through the conserved F or W. D genes are given only for firm matches. A row's size may be missing; if present it is once, few, many or a size class.

v_gene	j_gene	abundance	d_gene	CDR3nt	CDR3aa
TRBV7-9	TRBJ1-3	.	.	TGTGCCCCCAGGCAGCCCTCTGGAAACACCATATATTTT	CAPRQPSGNTIYF
TRBV7-9	TRBJ1-2	.	TRBD1	TGTGCCTCTCTGGACAGGTTCCACCGTGGCTACACCTTC	CASLDRFHRGYTF
TRBV11-2	TRBJ2-1	.	.	TGTGCCAGCAGCCCAATCAGACCTATCAATGAGCAGTTCTTC	CASSPIRPINEQFF
TRBV20-1	TRBJ2-6	.	.	TGCAGTGCTAGAGATAGCTCTGGGGCCAACGTCCTGACTTTC	CSARDSSGANVLTF
TRBV5-1	TRBJ2-7	few	.	TGCGCCAGCAGCACCCGGGACACCCCCTACGAGCAGTACTTC	CASSTRDTPYEQYF
TRBV7-2	TRBJ2-2	once	TRBD1	TGTGCCAGCAGCCCGGGGACAGGGGATACCGGGGAGCTGTTTTTT	CASSPGTGDTGELFF
TRBV27	TRBJ2-1	.	.	TGTGCCAGCAGGCCAGAGGTAAGGGACATCAATGAGCAGTTCTTC	CASRPEVRDINEQFF
TRBV14	TRBJ2-3	.	.	TGTGCCAGCAGCCTGCTGAAAGCGGATACGCAGTATTTT	CASSLLKADTQYF
TRBV7-9	TRBJ2-5	.	.	TGTGCCAGCAGCTTAGCCGGGACTCTTCAAGAGACCCAGTACTTC	CASSLAGTLQETQYF
TRBV28	TRBJ2-1	.	TRBD2	TGTGCCAGCGGACTAGCGGGGTTCAGTGAGCAGTTCTTC	CASGLAGFSEQFF
TRBV6-5	TRBJ2-1	many	.	TGTGCCAGCAGGCTAAGCTCCTACAATGAGCAGTTCTTC	CASRLSSYNEQFF
TRBV7-9	TRBJ1-3	.	.	TGTGCCAGCAGCCCGCCCGGAAGCTCTGGAAACACCATATATTTT	CASSPPGSSGNTIYF
TRBV5-1	TRBJ2-2	.	.	TGCGCCAGCAGCTTGACACTTACAGGATTCACCGGGGAGCTGTTTTTT	CASSLTLTGFTGELFF
TRBV6-2/TRBV6-3	TRBJ2-3	.	TRBD2	TGTGCCAGCAGTTACAGCGGGGGCAGGTGGAAATTGACCGGCGGAGATACGCAGTATTTT	CASSYSGGRWKLTGGDTQYF
TRBV6-2/TRBV6-3	TRBJ1-1	few	TRBD1	TGTGCCAGCACTCCAACAGGGGGCACTGAAGCTTTCTTT	CASTPTGGTEAFF
TRBV12-3/TRBV12-4	TRBJ1-5	.	.	TGTGCCAGTAGATTCGGGGGGGTCGTGTCGGCCCAGCATTTT	CASRFGGVVSAQHF
TRBV5-1	TRBJ2-1	few	.	TGCGCCAGCAGCTTGAGGGGCCCGACCTACAATGAGCAGTTCTTC	CASSLRGPTYNEQFF
TRBV5-6	TRBJ2-1	.	TRBD1	TGTGCCAGCAGCTTGGGACAGGGGAGTAATGAGCAGTTCTTC	CASSLGQGSNEQFF
TRBV29-1	TRBJ1-2	.	TRBD1	TGCGGGGGAGGGGGCACCTTCTATGGCTACACCTTC	CGGGGTFYGYTF
TRBV9	TRBJ2-1	few	TRBD2	TGTGCCAGCAGCGTAGCGGTCGGGGGGACCTACAATGAGCAGTTCTTC	CASSVAVGGTYNEQFF
TRBV4-2	TRBJ2-1	.	TRBD2	TGTGCCAGCAGAGAGCGGGGGGAGGAAAGTTACAATGAGCAGTTCTTC	CASRERGEESYNEQFF
TRBV5-1	TRBJ2-1	few	TRBD2	TGCGCCAGCAGCTTGACTGGGACTAGCGGTAGTGAGCAGTTCTTC	CASSLTGTSGSEQFF
TRBV20-1	TRBJ2-1	few	TRBD2	TGCAGTGCTAGAGTTCTCGCGGGGGGATACAATGAGCAGTTCTTC	CSARVLAGGYNEQFF
TRBV6-5	TRBJ2-4	few	.	TGTGCCAGCAGCCCAGGGGGTAGCGGACCGCCGGCCAAAAACATTCAGTACTTC	CASSPGGSGPPAKNIQYF
TRBV5-1	TRBJ2-2	few	TRBD2	TGCGCCAGCAGCTGGAAAGTAGCGGGGGTGATGATCGCCGGGGAGCTGTTTTTT	CASSWKVAGVMIAGELFF
TRBV6-2/TRBV6-3	TRBJ1-2	.	TRBD1	TGTGCCAGCAGCGACCTGACAGGGGCCGCCCGGGGCTACACCTTC	CASSDLTGAARGYTF
TRBV10-3	TRBJ1-1	.	TRBD1	TGTGCCATCAGGGGCAGGGGGCCGACTGAAGCTTTCTTT	CAIRGRGPTEAFF
TRBV15	TRBJ2-3	few	.	TGTGCCACCAGCTCCCCGCGCAGTTACACAGATACGCAGTATTTT	CATSSPRSYTDTQYF
TRBV20-1	TRBJ2-7	.	.	TGCAGTGCTAGTCGGCCACCCTACGAGCAGTACTTC	CSASRPPYEQYF
TRBV4-3	TRBJ2-1	many	.	TGCGCCAGCAGCCAAGACATCCCCGCACCTGAGCAGTTCTTC	CASSQDIPAPEQFF
TRBV6-5	TRBJ2-3	few	TRBD1	TGTGCCAGCAGTTACTCGTTCATGAACAGGGGTAGCGCAGATACGCAGTATTTT	CASSYSFMNRGSADTQYF
TRBV21-1	TRBJ2-2	.	.	TGTGCCAGCAGCACTGGTACGCAGGGGTCCGGGGAGCTGTTTTTT	CASSTGTQGSGELFF
TRBV20-1	TRBJ2-5	.	TRBD2	TGCAGTGCTATAGAGCGGGGAAGGGAGACCCAGTACTTC	CSAIERGRETQYF
TRBV6-6	TRBJ2-7	few	.	TGTGCCAGCAGTAAGAGGGGATTTGGCGAGCAGTACTTC	CASSKRGFGEQYF
TRBV11-1	TRBJ2-2	few	.	TGTGCCAGCAGCCTGTGGGCATTAGGACTGAACACCGGGGAGCTGTTTTTT	CASSLWALGLNTGELFF
TRBV9	TRBJ2-3	.	TRBD1	TGTGCCAGCAGAGGACAGGATCGCACAGATACGCAGTATTTT	CASRGQDRTDTQYF
TRBV20-1	TRBJ1-1	large	.	TGCAGTGCTAGGGTTCGCGACACTGAAGCTTTCTTT	CSARVRDTEAFF
TRBV5-6	TRBJ1-6	.	.	TGTGCCAGCAGCGTCTATAATTCACCCCTCCACTTT	CASSVYNSPLHF
TRBV12-3/TRBV12-4	TRBJ2-1	many	.	TGTGCCAGCAGTTTTAGTGGGGACCAGTTCTTC	CASSFSGDQFF
TRBV5-1	TRBJ2-7	few	TRBD2	TGCGCCAGCAGCTTTACAGGACTAGATTCCTACGAGCAGTACTTC	CASSFTGLDSYEQYF
TRBV5-1	TRBJ2-7	.	.	TGCGCCAGCAAAGAAGCCCAGGGGCTTTGGGACGAGCAGTACTTC	CASKEAQGLWDEQYF
TRBV4-1	TRBJ2-5	.	TRBD1	TGCGCCAGCAGCCAAGATCTGGGACAGCAAGAGACCCAGTACTTC	CASSQDLGQQETQYF
TRBV9	TRBJ2-3	few	.	TGTGCCAGCAGCGCCGGAGGGGGGGGAGCAGATACGCAGTATTTT	CASSAGGGGADTQYF
TRBV6-1	TRBJ2-7	few	.	TGTGCCAGCAGGAACTACGAGCAGTACTTC	CASRNYEQYF
TRBV5-1	TRBJ1-4	.	TRBD1	TGCGCCAGCGGTCGGACAGGGGGCCGGCTGTTTTTT	CASGRTGGRLFF
TRBV11-2	TRBJ2-1	.	.	TGTGCCAGCAGCTTTGGACAGCTCTACAATGAGCAGTTCTTC	CASSFGQLYNEQFF
TRBV15	TRBJ1-5	.	.	TGTGCCACCAGCAGAGCCGGACGGGGGAGCAATCAGCCCCAGCATTTT	CATSRAGRGSNQPQHF
TRBV15	TRBJ1-4	.	.	TGTGCCACCAGCAGAGATGACGGGATTGAAAATGAAAAACTGTTTTTT	CATSRDDGIENEKLFF
TRBV2	TRBJ1-1	.	.	TGTGCCAGCAGTGAGGGAAGCCTTGAAGCTTTCTTT	CASSEGSLEAFF
TRBV27	TRBJ1-1	few	.	TGTGCCAGCAGTGTGACGGGCAGCACTGAAGCTTTCTTT	CASSVTGSTEAFF
TRBV5-1	TRBJ2-1	few	.	TGCGCCAGCAGCGGCGGCGCGGACGCAAGCAATGAGCAGTTCTTC	CASSGGADASNEQFF
TRBV7-3	TRBJ2-3	.	TRBD1	TGTGCCAGCAGCGGTCAGGGACAGGGGTGGCCAGATACGCAGTATTTT	CASSGQGQGWPDTQYF
TRBV20-1	TRBJ2-3	few	.	TGCAGTGCTAGAGGTAGCCCGGGGGAACTCACAGATACGCAGTATTTT	CSARGSPGELTDTQYF